This is a list of T cell receptor beta chains from one sample in a study of control samples from healthy donors and cancer patients. Sequencing used immunoSEQ multiplex PCR; TCRdb keeps in-frame clones, though not all of them. Among almost 40,000 clones, around 82% were seen once, and the ten largest hold approximately 21%. Input material: PBMCs. Receptors originate from a woman aged 55-75 years with lung cancer. Each CDR3 is given with its conserved first and last residue. A D gene is named only where the DNA matches it firmly. Not every row has a clone size; where given, it reads once, few, many or a size class.

clone_size: .
d_call: TRBD1
v_call: TRBV10-3
j_call: TRBJ1-3
cdr3_nt: TGTGCCATCTACGACCAGGGGGCGCGGGATGGAAACACCATATATTTT
cdr3_aa: CAIYDQGARDGNTIYF

clone_size: .
d_call: TRBD1
v_call: TRBV6-5
j_call: TRBJ1-1
cdr3_nt: TGTGCCAGCAGTCCGACAGGGGGCGCGACTGAAGCTTTCTTT
cdr3_aa: CASSPTGGATEAFF

clone_size: .
d_call: .
v_call: TRBV7-9
j_call: TRBJ1-1
cdr3_nt: TGTGCCAGCAGCTTTGCCACAGGCGCCGTTGCCACTGAAGCTTTCTTT
cdr3_aa: CASSFATGAVATEAFF

clone_size: .
d_call: .
v_call: TRBV11-2
j_call: TRBJ2-7
cdr3_nt: TGTGCCAGCAGCTTGGGGACCTACGAGCAGTACTTC
cdr3_aa: CASSLGTYEQYF

clone_size: .
d_call: .
v_call: TRBV12-3/TRBV12-4
j_call: TRBJ2-3
cdr3_nt: TGTGCCTCTAGAGGGGGGGCGTTGCTTCCGCAGTATTTT
cdr3_aa: CASRGGALLPQYF

clone_size: .
d_call: TRBD2
v_call: TRBV3-1/TRBV3-2
j_call: TRBJ2-1
cdr3_nt: TGTGCCAGCAGGCTGGGGCTAGCGGGGAACAATGAGCAGTTCTTC
cdr3_aa: CASRLGLAGNNEQFF

clone_size: .
d_call: .
v_call: TRBV12-3/TRBV12-4
j_call: TRBJ1-4
cdr3_nt: TGTGCCAGCGCATTTGATAGGAAACTGTTTTTT
cdr3_aa: CASAFDRKLFF

clone_size: .
d_call: .
v_call: TRBV18
j_call: TRBJ2-1
cdr3_nt: TGTGCCAGCTCGCATAGCGGTAAAGGGGATGAGCAGTTCTTC
cdr3_aa: CASSHSGKGDEQFF

clone_size: few
d_call: .
v_call: TRBV27
j_call: TRBJ1-2
cdr3_nt: TGTGCCAGCACTGGGGGCGGCTATGGCTACACCTTC
cdr3_aa: CASTGGGYGYTF

clone_size: .
d_call: .
v_call: TRBV7-6
j_call: TRBJ1-2
cdr3_nt: TGTGCCAGCAGCTTAGCAGGGTTTGGACAGAGCAACTATGGCTACACCTTC
cdr3_aa: CASSLAGFGQSNYGYTF

clone_size: .
d_call: .
v_call: TRBV4-2
j_call: TRBJ1-2
cdr3_nt: TGTGCCAGCAGCCAAGTCGGCGGGACGCATGGCTACACCTTC
cdr3_aa: CASSQVGGTHGYTF

clone_size: few
d_call: TRBD2
v_call: TRBV7-7
j_call: TRBJ2-5
cdr3_nt: TGTGCTAGCAGCCCTGGACTAGCGGGGACCGAAGAGACCCAGTACTTC
cdr3_aa: CASSPGLAGTEETQYF

clone_size: .
d_call: .
v_call: TRBV29-1
j_call: TRBJ1-2
cdr3_nt: TGCAGCGTTGCAGAGGCAGGGCGTGATGGCTACACCTTC
cdr3_aa: CSVAEAGRDGYTF

clone_size: few
d_call: .
v_call: TRBV9
j_call: TRBJ2-1
cdr3_nt: TGTGCCAGCAGCGGAGGGGGGGGCTCCTACAATGAGCAGTTCTTC
cdr3_aa: CASSGGGGSYNEQFF

clone_size: .
d_call: .
v_call: TRBV19
j_call: TRBJ1-2
cdr3_nt: TGTGCATCGGCGTCCCTATCCGCAGGTCCCTATGGCTACACCTTC
cdr3_aa: CASASLSAGPYGYTF

clone_size: .
d_call: .
v_call: TRBV4-2
j_call: TRBJ1-1
cdr3_nt: TGTGCCAGCAGCCAGGCTACGCAGGGAGGGACTGAAGCTTTCTTT
cdr3_aa: CASSQATQGGTEAFF

clone_size: once
d_call: TRBD1
v_call: TRBV10-1
j_call: TRBJ1-2
cdr3_nt: TGCGCCAGCAGTGAGCCGGGACAGGGAGCCTATGGCTACACCTTC
cdr3_aa: CASSEPGQGAYGYTF

clone_size: .
d_call: TRBD2
v_call: TRBV5-4
j_call: TRBJ2-2
cdr3_nt: TGTGCCAGCAGCCCGGGACTAGCGGGGTCGAACACCGGGGAGCTGTTTTTT
cdr3_aa: CASSPGLAGSNTGELFF

clone_size: .
d_call: .
v_call: TRBV14
j_call: TRBJ2-2
cdr3_nt: TGTGCCAGCAGCCCTAGAACAGGGCCCGGGGAGCTGTTTTTT
cdr3_aa: CASSPRTGPGELFF

clone_size: .
d_call: .
v_call: TRBV10-2
j_call: TRBJ1-3
cdr3_nt: TGCGCCAGCAGTGAATACAGGTTGGATGGAAACACCATATATTTT
cdr3_aa: CASSEYRLDGNTIYF

clone_size: .
d_call: .
v_call: TRBV27
j_call: TRBJ1-5
cdr3_nt: TGTGCCAGCAGCTTGACTTCACCGGGCAATCAGCCCCAGCATTTT
cdr3_aa: CASSLTSPGNQPQHF

clone_size: .
d_call: TRBD2
v_call: TRBV4-2
j_call: TRBJ2-1
cdr3_nt: TGTGCCAGCAGCCAAGGGGTATCCAGCGGGGGCAATGAGCAGTTCTTC
cdr3_aa: CASSQGVSSGGNEQFF

clone_size: .
d_call: .
v_call: TRBV6-5
j_call: TRBJ2-2
cdr3_nt: TGTGCCACCAGGCGCATTTGGAACACCGGGGAGCTGTTTTTT
cdr3_aa: CATRRIWNTGELFF

clone_size: .
d_call: TRBD1
v_call: TRBV6-5
j_call: TRBJ1-1
cdr3_nt: TGTGCCAGCAGCCCCCCCCCTCTGACAGGGAAAGCTTTCTTT
cdr3_aa: CASSPPPLTGKAFF

clone_size: .
d_call: TRBD1
v_call: TRBV6-1
j_call: TRBJ1-5
cdr3_nt: TGTGCCAGCAGTGAAGGACAGGGGGCTCCCTTACCCCAGCATTTT
cdr3_aa: CASSEGQGAPLPQHF

clone_size: .
d_call: .
v_call: TRBV10-3
j_call: TRBJ1-5
cdr3_nt: TGTGCCATCAGTGAGTCAGGGCAGGGTGATCAGCCCCAGCATTTT
cdr3_aa: CAISESGQGDQPQHF

clone_size: .
d_call: .
v_call: TRBV3-1/TRBV3-2
j_call: TRBJ1-2
cdr3_nt: TGTGCCAGCAGCCAAAGTGACGGTGGCTACACCTTC
cdr3_aa: CASSQSDGGYTF

clone_size: .
d_call: .
v_call: TRBV2
j_call: TRBJ2-3
cdr3_nt: TGTGCCAGCAGTGCCGTCCCAGATACGCAGTATTTT
cdr3_aa: CASSAVPDTQYF

clone_size: once
d_call: .
v_call: TRBV7-9
j_call: TRBJ2-6
cdr3_nt: TGTGCCAGCAGCTTGACCCCGGCCCTTATCTCTGGGGCCAACGTCCTGACTTTC
cdr3_aa: CASSLTPALISGANVLTF

clone_size: .
d_call: .
v_call: TRBV6-6
j_call: TRBJ1-4
cdr3_nt: TGTGCCAGCAGTCGCCCGGCGGAGGGACAAGAAAAACTGTTTTTT
cdr3_aa: CASSRPAEGQEKLFF

clone_size: .
d_call: .
v_call: TRBV18
j_call: TRBJ2-7
cdr3_nt: TGTGCCAGCTCCAACGACGCCGGTACGGACGAGCAGTACTTC
cdr3_aa: CASSNDAGTDEQYF

clone_size: .
d_call: .
v_call: TRBV7-9
j_call: TRBJ1-4
cdr3_nt: TGTGCCAGCAGCGTAGGGACGGCTAATGAAAAACTGTTTTTT
cdr3_aa: CASSVGTANEKLFF

clone_size: .
d_call: TRBD2
v_call: TRBV10-3
j_call: TRBJ2-3
cdr3_nt: TGTGCCATCAGTGCGGTAGCGGGGGGGAACACAGATACGCAGTATTTT
cdr3_aa: CAISAVAGGNTDTQYF

clone_size: few
d_call: .
v_call: TRBV4-1
j_call: TRBJ1-2
cdr3_nt: TGCGCCAGCAGCACCAGGAATGGCTACACCTTC
cdr3_aa: CASSTRNGYTF

clone_size: .
d_call: .
v_call: TRBV12-5
j_call: TRBJ1-1
cdr3_nt: TGTGCTAGTGCCGAGGGGGGGTTGGGCACTGAAGCTTTCTTT
cdr3_aa: CASAEGGLGTEAFF

clone_size: .
d_call: .
v_call: TRBV2
j_call: TRBJ1-6
cdr3_nt: TGTGCCAGCAGTGTTGGGGAGATTTCACCCCTCCACTTT
cdr3_aa: CASSVGEISPLHF

clone_size: .
d_call: TRBD2
v_call: TRBV11-1
j_call: TRBJ2-1
cdr3_nt: TGTGCCAGCAGTCCGATAGCGGGAGGCTCCTACAATGAGCAGTTCTTC
cdr3_aa: CASSPIAGGSYNEQFF

clone_size: .
d_call: .
v_call: TRBV19
j_call: TRBJ2-5
cdr3_nt: TGTGCCAGTAGACAGGCCGGAGAGACCCAGTACTTC
cdr3_aa: CASRQAGETQYF

clone_size: .
d_call: .
v_call: TRBV4-3
j_call: TRBJ2-2
cdr3_nt: TGCGCCAGCAGCCAAGATCAGGGTCGTGGGGAGCTGTTTTTT
cdr3_aa: CASSQDQGRGELFF

clone_size: medium-sized
d_call: .
v_call: TRBV15
j_call: TRBJ1-5
cdr3_nt: TGTGCCACCAGCAGAGATCTTGGGGGGAATCAGCCCCAGCATTTT
cdr3_aa: CATSRDLGGNQPQHF

clone_size: .
d_call: .
v_call: TRBV5-4
j_call: TRBJ1-5
cdr3_nt: TGTGCCAGCAGCGCACAGGGAAACGATCAGCCCCAGCATTTT
cdr3_aa: CASSAQGNDQPQHF

clone_size: .
d_call: TRBD1
v_call: TRBV24-1
j_call: TRBJ2-3
cdr3_nt: TGTGCCACCAGTGATAATGCGGGACAGGGGAGTGAGGGGGGCACAGATACGCAGTATTTT
cdr3_aa: CATSDNAGQGSEGGTDTQYF

clone_size: .
d_call: TRBD2
v_call: TRBV7-9
j_call: TRBJ2-1
cdr3_nt: TGTGCCAGCAGTCATACTAGCGGGAGGGAAAATGAGCAGTTCTTC
cdr3_aa: CASSHTSGRENEQFF

clone_size: .
d_call: .
v_call: TRBV10-3
j_call: TRBJ1-5
cdr3_nt: TGTGCCGTCCAGCCCGGGGGGGCTCGGGGGAATCAGCCCCAGCATTTT
cdr3_aa: CAVQPGGARGNQPQHF

clone_size: .
d_call: TRBD1
v_call: TRBV12-3/TRBV12-4
j_call: TRBJ1-1
cdr3_nt: TGTGCCAGCAGTCGCGGACAGGCGGCTGAAGCTTTCTTT
cdr3_aa: CASSRGQAAEAFF

clone_size: .
d_call: .
v_call: TRBV6-2/TRBV6-3
j_call: TRBJ2-4
cdr3_nt: TGTGCCAGCAGTTACTTTCGGGGTGACCAAAACATTCAGTACTTC
cdr3_aa: CASSYFRGDQNIQYF

clone_size: .
d_call: .
v_call: TRBV7-3
j_call: TRBJ2-7
cdr3_nt: TGTGCCAGCAGCCTATACATACGGGGACTTTCCTACGAGCAGTACTTC
cdr3_aa: CASSLYIRGLSYEQYF

clone_size: .
d_call: .
v_call: TRBV6-5
j_call: TRBJ1-3
cdr3_nt: TGTGCCAGCAGTTACACGACAGGCTCTGGAAACACCATATATTTT
cdr3_aa: CASSYTTGSGNTIYF

clone_size: .
d_call: .
v_call: TRBV4-2
j_call: TRBJ2-1
cdr3_nt: TGTGCCAGCAGCCAAGCCGGGGACGAACACAATGAGCAGTTCTTC
cdr3_aa: CASSQAGDEHNEQFF

clone_size: .
d_call: TRBD2
v_call: TRBV5-1
j_call: TRBJ2-4
cdr3_nt: TGCGCCAGCAGCTTGGGCCCAGCGGGGGCCGGTCAAAACATTCAGTACTTC
cdr3_aa: CASSLGPAGAGQNIQYF

clone_size: .
d_call: TRBD1
v_call: TRBV12-5
j_call: TRBJ1-5
cdr3_nt: TGTGCTAGTGGTCACGACAGGGGAAGCAATCAGCCCCAGCATTTT
cdr3_aa: CASGHDRGSNQPQHF

clone_size: .
d_call: TRBD1
v_call: TRBV6-4
j_call: TRBJ2-2
cdr3_nt: TGTGCCAGCAAAGGGGACAGACTCACCGGGGAGCTGTTTTTT
cdr3_aa: CASKGDRLTGELFF

clone_size: .
d_call: .
v_call: TRBV5-1
j_call: TRBJ1-5
cdr3_nt: TGCGCCAGCAGCTCGACAGGACGTAATCAGCCCCAGCATTTT
cdr3_aa: CASSSTGRNQPQHF

clone_size: .
d_call: .
v_call: TRBV5-1
j_call: TRBJ2-7
cdr3_nt: TGCGCCAGCAGCCAAGACCCGGGACGGACCTACGAGCAGTACTTC
cdr3_aa: CASSQDPGRTYEQYF

clone_size: .
d_call: .
v_call: TRBV7-6
j_call: TRBJ2-3
cdr3_nt: TGTGCCAGCAGTCTGGGTATGAATACGCAGTATTTT
cdr3_aa: CASSLGMNTQYF